This is a list of T cell receptor beta chains from one sample in a study of Ad26.COV2.S vaccination and SARS-CoV-2 variants. Data came from immunoSEQ multiplex PCR; TCRdb stores just in-frame clones and leaves some out. The table shows a few hundred thousand clones, with around 90% occurring only once. The sequences come from peripheral blood, collected in a trial of Ad26.COV2.S vaccine versus placebo. These receptor sequences come from a person between 18 and 65 years old who received the Ad26.COV2.S COVID-19 vaccine or a placebo. The conserved cysteine and the conserved F or W are not part of the CDR3 here.

15,TRBV3-1/TRBV3-2,ASSQAPGPRKNTEAF
13,TRBV5-4,ASSFGGQGTQPQH
14,TRBV7-2,ASSPELDSGKETQY
13,TRBV4-1,ASSQTRGSHNEQF
13,TRBV27,ASSFGDRVTGELF
13,TRBV30,AVTTRTGGFYGYT
12,TRBV9,ASSVGGGREPQH
11,TRBV15,ATSRGLTEKLF
12,TRBV2,ASIGGGPWETQY
11,TRBV5-4,ASSSTNTGELF
12,TRBV27,ASRPTTGSQPQH
13,TRBV5-1,ASSSDSNLNSPLH
10,TRBV11-3,ASSRTQDTQY